This TCR beta chain was obtained from a study of blood T cells in healthy people across ages. Study summary: Template switching caught about one barcoded beta molecule for each two T cells. The study's findings and limits: More naive CD4+ cells and higher diversity were found in long-lived than in aged donors. A roughly linear fall in TCR beta diversity per million T cells was seen with increasing age.

The study isolated at least 7 million PBMCs from each sample. Combining a sample-barcoded 5' primer with a J-beta primer mix, a second PCR ran for roughly 7 to 12 cycles. TCRdb re-called the 5' RACE reads with MiXCR, one entry per CDR3 protein. This sample yields roughly 2 million distinct CDR3 sequences, of which roughly 52% are seen a single time; 2.1% belongs to the top ten. This clonotype has more than one count but fewer than ten. The antigen is undetermined. The CDR3 loop spans 13 amino acids. Per germline, CDR1 LGHNA and CDR2 YNFKEQ. The V and J ends lost 1 base and 5 bases respectively, with 9 bases between them.

The chain is built from TRBV4-2 and TRBJ2-7; D uncertain. This receptor was taken from a woman aged 40 to 50 in good health. Material: blood. This CDR3 is CASSQVTFDEQYF. The CDR3 coding sequence is TGTGCCAGCAGCCAAGTGACTTTCGACGAGCAGTACTTC.